The 10 T cell receptor beta chains reported below all come from one sample, sequenced in a study of identical twins. Each CDR3 protein gets one entry after TCRdb re-called the 5' RACE reads with MiXCR. The data hold about 480,000 distinct CDR3 sequences, with over 12% observed a single time. These data were also reused for a study on yellow fever vaccine responses in identical twins.

The specimen sequenced was CD4+ T cells sorted from blood. The source is a woman younger than 30 in good health.

This chain joins TRBV29-1 and TRBJ2-5; D is ambiguous. Trimming took 2 bases from V and 5 from J, leaving 9 bases between them. Germline V gives CDR1 SQVTM, CDR2 ANQGSEA. There are 12 residues in the CDR3. This chain's CDR3 is CSVESVWETQYF. In DNA form, the CDR3 reads TGCAGCGTTGAATCGGTTTGGGAGACCCAGTACTTC. The whole variable domain, remainder taken from reference TRBV29-1 and TRBJ2-5, is SAVISQKPSRDICQRGTSLTIQCQVDSQVTMMFWYRQQPGQSLTLIATANQGSEATYESGFVIDKFPISRPNLTFSTLTVSNMSPEDSSIYLCSVESVWETQYFGPGTRLLVL.

This clonotype has just a few counts. V is TRBV24-1 and J is TRBJ2-6; D is unresolved. This CDR3 has 17 residues. Trimming cost V 3 bases and J 4 bases, with 15 bases left between them. The germline gives CDR1 KGHDR, CDR2 SFDVKD. The CDR3 DNA sequence: TGTGCCACCAGTGATCCCACCGGGCCACTCGGGGCCAACGTCCTGACTTTC. It yields the protein CATSDPTGPLGANVLTF.

This clonotype was detected a few times. This sequence joins TRBV19 and TRBJ2-1; 8 nucleotides match TRBD2. Germline trimming cut 3 bases from V and 8 bases from J; bases unmatched to any gene: 9. Per germline, CDR1 LNHDA and CDR2 SQIVND (reference sequence). The length of the CDR3 is 15 residues. The DNA for the CDR3 is TGTGCCAGTAGTATGTCCGGGAGGGCCGGGTATGAGCAGTTCTTC. It yields the protein CASSMSGRAGYEQFF.

In its sample, this clonotype was seen many times. This sequence joins TRBV20-1 and TRBJ1-5; D perhaps matches TRBD1 (6 bases). Germline V gives CDR1 DFQATT, CDR2 SNEGSKA (reference sequence). V gave up 7 bases and J gave up 5 bases, with 18 bases separating them. This CDR3 spans 14 amino acids. CDR3 amino acids: CSGVSGALDQPQHF. DNA of the CDR3: TGCAGTGGGGTTTCGGGGGCCCTAGATCAGCCCCAGCATTTT.

This clonotype was seen ten or more times. The chain uses TRBV10-3 and TRBJ2-5; 8 nucleotides match TRBD1. The trim removed 6 bases at V and 4 bases at J, leaving 7 bases unmatched. Per germline, CDR1 ENHRY and CDR2 SYGVKD. The CDR3 totals 14 residues. The CDR3 bases are TGTGCCATCAGAGACGGACAGGGCGTAGAGACCCAGTACTTC. Its translation: CAIRDGQGVETQYF.

This clonotype has ten or more counts. The chain combines TRBV5-1 with TRBJ2-1; 9 bases align to TRBD1. Germline loops: CDR1 SGHRS, CDR2 YFSETQ. V shed 0 bases and J 3 bases; nucleotides not matched to a gene: 7. The CDR3 consists of 17 residues. The CDR3 spells CASSLVGWDRDYNEQFF. The CDR3, as DNA: TGCGCCAGCAGCTTGGTAGGCTGGGACAGGGACTACAATGAGCAGTTCTTC.

CDR3 in DNA: TGTGCCAGCAGCCGAACAGCCCATACGCAGTATTTT. This codes for CASSRTAHTQYF. The rearrangement links TRBV11-2 to TRBJ2-3; no reliable D call. The CDR3 spans 12 residues. Looked up from germline, CDR1 is SGHAT and CDR2 is FQNNGV. Trimming took off 5 bases at V and 7 bases at J, with 10 bases between the two ends.

This clonotype was picked up a small number of times. V gene TRBV29-1 combines with J gene TRBJ2-7; D not certain. Germline V gene lookup returns CDR1 SQVTM and CDR2 ANQGSEA. V was clipped by 5 bases and J by 2 bases, with 10 bases between them. The CDR3 covers 12 residues. This CDR3 reads CSVLIKAYEQYF. The CDR3, as DNA: TGCAGCGTTTTGATAAAAGCCTACGAGCAGTACTTC.

This clonotype has a handful of counts. This sequence joins TRBV2 and TRBJ2-7; no reliable D call. Germline values: CDR1 SNHLY, CDR2 FYNNEI. V lost 0 bases and J lost 6, with 6 bases in between. The CDR3 runs to 12 residues. Written as DNA, the CDR3 is TGTGCCAGCAGTGAAGCGCGGTTCGAGCAGTACTTC. Translated: CASSEARFEQYF.

This clonotype has just a few counts. V usage is TRBV12-3 or TRBV12-4 and J usage is TRBJ2-5, with TRBD2 matching over 11 bases. With V trimmed by 6 bases and J by 3 bases, 12 bases remained unmatched. This CDR3 is built from 17 residues. This CDR3 reads CASRPELAGVGKETQYF. The CDR3 DNA is TGTGCCAGCAGACCGGAACTAGCGGGAGTGGGGAAAGAGACCCAGTACTTC.